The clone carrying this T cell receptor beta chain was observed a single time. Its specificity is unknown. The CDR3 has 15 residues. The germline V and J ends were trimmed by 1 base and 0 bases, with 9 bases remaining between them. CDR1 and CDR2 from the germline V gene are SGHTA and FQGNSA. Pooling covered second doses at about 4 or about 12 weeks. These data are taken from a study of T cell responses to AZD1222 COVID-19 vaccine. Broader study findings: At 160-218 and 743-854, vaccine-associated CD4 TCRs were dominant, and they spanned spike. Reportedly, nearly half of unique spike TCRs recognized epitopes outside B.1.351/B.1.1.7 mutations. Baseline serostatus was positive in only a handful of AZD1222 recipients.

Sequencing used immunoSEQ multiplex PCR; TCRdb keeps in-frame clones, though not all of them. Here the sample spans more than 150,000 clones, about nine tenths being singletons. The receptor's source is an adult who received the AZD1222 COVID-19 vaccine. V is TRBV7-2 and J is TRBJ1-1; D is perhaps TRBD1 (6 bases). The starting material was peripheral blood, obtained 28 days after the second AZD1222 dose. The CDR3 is CASSLGTDMNTEAFF. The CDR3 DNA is TGTGCCAGCAGCTTAGGGACAGATATGAACACTGAAGCTTTCTTT.